The T cell receptor beta chain under discussion was sequenced for a study of blood T cell repertoires in COVID-19. Profiled with immunoSEQ multiplex PCR; TCRdb holds only in-frame clones, not every one. Of about 440,000 clones in the sample, about 90% were seen once. The sample holds one count of this clone. Germline loops: CDR1 GTSNPN, CDR2 SVGIG (reference sequence). This CDR3 has 14 amino acids. Trimming took 0 bases from V and 4 from J, leaving 9 bases between them. The chain couples TRBV30 to TRBJ2-2; D is possibly TRBD2 (5 bases). The material sequenced was PBMCs or T cells enriched from blood (not recorded which). This clonotype was obtained from a man aged 18 to 29 who had recovered from COVID-19. The CDR3 reads CAWSVLVGTGELFF. The CDR3 DNA follows: TGTGCCTGGAGTGTACTAGTGGGCACCGGGGAGCTGTTTTTT.